What follows are 29 T cell receptor beta chains derived from one specimen sequenced in a study of OX40 agonist ivuxolimab in advanced cancers. Generated by immunoSEQ multiplex PCR, the TCRdb table keeps only in-frame clones and is missing some. The sample lists approximately 64,000 clones, 75% to 90% seen once, with approximately 3% in the top ten. The starting material was CD4+ or CD8+ T cells sorted from blood, obtained in a trial of the OX40 agonist ivuxolimab. All receptors come from an adult with an advanced solid tumor such as melanoma, head and neck, liver or kidney cancer.

This chain connects TRBV9 to TRBJ1-4; no clear D. The V gene's germline CDR1 is SGDLS and CDR2 YYNGEE. Trimming took off 0 bases at V and 0 bases at J, with 9 bases between the two ends. The CDR3 extends over 16 amino acids. CDR3 DNA: TGTGCCAGCAGCGTAGCGTCAACCGCAACTAATGAAAAACTGTTTTTT. Translated: CASSVASTATNEKLFF.

CDR3 sequence reads: CASSHRDYYNEQFF. The DNA for the CDR3 is TGTGCCAGCAGCCACCGGGACTATTACAATGAGCAGTTCTTC. The rearrangement uses TRBV5-6 and TRBJ2-1; TRBD2 agrees at 7 bases. The CDR3 totals 14 residues. V gave up 4 bases and J gave up 4 bases; unmatched junction bases: 5. CDR1 and CDR2 from the germline V gene are SGHDT and YYEEEE. Full variable domain (rest looked up from reference TRBV5-6 and TRBJ2-1): DAGVTQSPTHLIKTRGQQVTLRCSPKSGHDTVSWYQQALGQGPQFIFQYYEEEERQRGNFPDRFSGHQFPNYSSELNVNALLLGDSALYLCASSHRDYYNEQFFGPGTRLTVL.

The V gene is TRBV7-3, the J gene TRBJ2-3; tentative D call: TRBD2 (6 bases). V was trimmed by 4 bases and J by 8 bases, leaving 13 bases between them. The CDR3 consists of 13 residues. The germline V gene has CDR1 SGHTA and CDR2 FQGTGA. CDR3 bases: TGTGCCAGCAGCTGGACCCAGGAGGGTACGCAGTATTTT. Its translation is CASSWTQEGTQYF.

The J gene is TRBJ1-6, the V gene TRBV2; D perhaps matches TRBD1 (5 bases). Trimming shortened V by 0 bases and J by 9 bases, and 21 bases separated the two germline ends. Germline V lookup: CDR1 SNHLY, CDR2 FYNNEI. The CDR3 totals 18 residues. The DNA of the CDR3 is TGTGCCAGCAGTGAAGCGCGGTCGGGGGGTTTGTCGCGTTCACCCCTCCACTTT. Residues: CASSEARSGGLSRSPLHF.

V and J are TRBV6-1 and TRBJ1-2, with D tentatively TRBD1 (6 bases). This CDR3 is built from 13 residues. The germline gives CDR1 MNHNS, CDR2 SASEGT. Trimming took 5 bases from V and 2 from J, leaving 9 bases between them. The CDR3 reads CASSPGDNYGYTF. CDR3 nucleotide sequence: TGTGCCAGCAGTCCAGGGGACAACTATGGCTACACCTTC.

This clone was picked up one time. One end of the junction is discordant with germline, which a read error may explain. The DNA of the CDR3 is TGTGCCAGCACCTTAGGGGGTCGGGGCTACACCTTC. Its protein product is CASTLGGRGYTF. The gene calls are TRBV7-2 and TRBJ1-2; tentatively, D is TRBD1 (6 bases). The CDR3 runs 12 residues. Germline loops: CDR1 SGHTA, CDR2 FQGNSA.

The DNA for the CDR3 is TGTGCCAGCAGCTTACTCAGGGGCGCGATTTATGGCTACACCTTC. As protein: CASSLLRGAIYGYTF. The rearrangement links TRBV7-9 to TRBJ1-2, with D maybe TRBD1 (6 bases). CDR3 length: 15 amino acids. Germline lookup yields CDR1 SEHNR and CDR2 FQNEAQ (reference sequence). V lost 2 bases and J 5 bases, leaving 15 bases between the germline ends.

V usage is TRBV19 and J usage is TRBJ1-1, with D possibly matching TRBD1 (6 bases). Germline V gene sequence: CDR1 LNHDA, CDR2 SQIVND (reference sequence). This CDR3 is 16 amino acids long. V was trimmed by 6 bases and J by 0 bases, leaving 17 bases between them. DNA of the CDR3: TGTGCCAGTAGCCACGGGGGGGCAGGGCTGAACACTGAAGCTTTCTTT. It is translated as CASSHGGAGLNTEAFF.

The chain couples TRBV2 to TRBJ2-5; tentatively, D is TRBD2 (5 bases). Germline assignment: CDR1 SNHLY and CDR2 FYNNEI. This CDR3 is built from 15 residues. V was cut by 4 bases and J by 3 bases, with 15 bases left in between. As DNA, the CDR3 is TGTGCCAGCAGTGGACGGGGTCATGGAAAAGAGACCCAGTACTTC. Translating gives CASSGRGHGKETQYF.

The chain is built from TRBV6-5 and TRBJ2-2; D perhaps matches TRBD1 (6 bases). Germline V gives CDR1 MNHEY, CDR2 SVGAGI. This CDR3 is 13 amino acids long. Trimming took off 7 bases at V and 3 bases at J, with 9 bases between the two ends. The CDR3 nucleotides read TGTGCCAGCAAATACAGGGACACCGGGGAGCTGTTTTTT. Translated: CASKYRDTGELFF.

The chain recombines TRBV7-2 with TRBJ2-5; D is perhaps TRBD1 (5 bases). This CDR3 spans 14 amino acids. Per germline, CDR1 SGHTA and CDR2 FQGNSA. The V end was cut by 5 bases, the J end by 2 bases, with 12 bases between. In DNA, the CDR3 is TGTGCCAGCAGCATTACCCGACAGCAAGAGACCCAGTACTTC. Encoded protein: CASSITRQQETQYF.

V usage is TRBV7-6 and J usage is TRBJ2-3; 12 bases map to TRBD2. Trimming removed 5 bases from V and 3 bases from J; junction bases left unmatched: 3. There are 15 residues in the CDR3. The germline CDR1 and CDR2 sequences are SGHVS and FNYEAQ. The CDR3 region is CASSNLAGGTDTQYF. The DNA of the CDR3 is TGTGCCAGCAGCAATCTAGCGGGGGGGACAGATACGCAGTATTTT.

This CDR3 is CASSLAETGGNTEAFF. CDR3 coding DNA: TGCGCCAGCAGCTTGGCCGAGACAGGGGGTAACACTGAAGCTTTCTTT. The chain combines TRBV5-1 with TRBJ1-1; TRBD1 matches 9 bases. Germline CDR1 is SGHRS and CDR2 is YFSETQ. This CDR3 region has 16 residues. V was pared by 0 bases and J by 2 bases, with 5 bases of the junction left unmatched.

The chain couples TRBV19 to TRBJ2-7; D not certain. V was pared by 4 bases and J by 0 bases, with 10 bases between. This CDR3 spans 14 amino acids. The germline V gene has CDR1 LNHDA and CDR2 SQIVND (reference sequence). The CDR3 spells CASSSRVFSYEQYF. CDR3 nucleotides: TGTGCCAGTAGTAGTAGGGTTTTCTCCTACGAGCAGTACTTC. Looking up the rest from reference TRBV19 and TRBJ2-7 gives the full variable domain: DGGITQSPKYLFRKEGQNVTLSCEQNLNHDAMYWYRQDPGQGLRLIYYSQIVNDFQKGDIAEGYSVSREKKESFPLTVTSAQKNPTAFYLCASSSRVFSYEQYFGPGTRLTVT.

The V call is TRBV4-2, the J call TRBJ1-1, with 9 nucleotides matching TRBD1. CDR3 length equals 14 residues. The V gene's germline CDR1 is LGHNA and CDR2 YNFKEQ. Unmatched junction bases numbered 4, after V lost 4 bases and J lost 4 bases. The CDR3 nucleotides are TGTGCCAGCAGCCCGGGACAGGGAGGCACTGAAGCTTTCTTT. Its protein is CASSPGQGGTEAFF.

This chain joins TRBV2 and TRBJ2-5; D could derive from TRBD1 or TRBD2 (6 bases each). V was shortened by 8 bases and J by 1 base, with 8 bases between the two germline ends. There are 12 residues in the CDR3. The germline V gene has CDR1 SNHLY and CDR2 FYNNEI. The CDR3 region has the DNA TGTGCCAGCGGGGGGCTCCAAGAGACCCAGTACTTC. The encoded protein is CASGGLQETQYF.

The chain has TRBV27 and TRBJ2-7, with 11 bases matching TRBD2. The germline V gene has CDR1 MNHEY and CDR2 SMNVEV (reference sequence). The CDR3 has 16 residues. V was pared by 5 bases and J by 2 bases, with 8 bases of the junction left unmatched. The CDR3 protein is CASSPVAGGLPYEQYF. For the CDR3, the DNA is TGTGCCAGCAGTCCCGTAGCGGGGGGGCTCCCCTACGAGCAGTACTTC.

The V gene is TRBV5-1, the J gene TRBJ1-1; D remains ambiguous. Germline assignment: CDR1 SGHRS and CDR2 YFSETQ. CDR3 length: 13 residues. Trimming took off 2 bases at V and 7 bases at J, with 12 bases between the two ends. The CDR3 coding sequence is TGCGCCAGCAGCTTTGGGCAGAGAGATGAAGCTTTCTTT. Protein sequence: CASSFGQRDEAFF.

The chain joins TRBV6-6 to TRBJ2-1; 10 bases map to TRBD2. This CDR3 spans 16 amino acids. From germline, CDR1 is MNHNY and CDR2 SVGAGI (reference sequence). After removal of 6 bases from V and 9 bases from J, the junction contained 14 bases not matched to a gene. The CDR3 DNA follows: TGTGCCAGCAGCAAGGCGGTAGCGGGGGGTGGCTTTGAGCAGTTCTTC. It translates to CASSKAVAGGGFEQFF.

The chain combines TRBV11-2 with TRBJ2-2; TRBD2 is a possible D gene (7 bases). The CDR3 length is 16 residues. The germline V gene has CDR1 SGHAT and CDR2 FQNNGV. Trimming took off 7 bases at V and 2 bases at J, with 17 bases between the two ends. The CDR3 protein is CASTQRGAVNTGELFF. In DNA form, the CDR3 reads TGTGCCAGCACCCAACGGGGGGCGGTTAACACCGGGGAGCTGTTTTTT.

The chain couples TRBV19 to TRBJ2-2; D call uncertain. Germline lookup yields CDR1 LNHDA and CDR2 SQIVND (reference sequence). Trimming stripped 4 bases from V and 0 bases from J, with 9 bases between. The CDR3 extends over 15 amino acids. CDR3 region: CASSSEIANTGELFF. In DNA form, the CDR3 reads TGTGCCAGTAGTAGCGAGATCGCGAACACCGGGGAGCTGTTTTTT.

The chain couples TRBV2 to TRBJ1-6; possible D gene TRBD1, 6 bases. CDR3 length: 11 amino acids. From germline, CDR1 is SNHLY and CDR2 FYNNEI. V shed 6 bases and J shed 9 bases, with 6 bases lying between them. The CDR3 bases are TGTGCCAGCAGGGGGGCTTCACCCCTCCACTTT. Translated, it gives CASRGASPLHF. Full variable domain (outside the CDR3, taken from reference TRBV2 and TRBJ1-6): EPEVTQTPSHQVTQMGQEVILRCVPISNHLYFYWYRQILGQKVEFLVSFYNNEISEKSEIFDDQFSVERPDGSNFTLKIRSTKLEDSAMYFCASRGASPLHFGNGTRLTVT.

This chain joins TRBV29-1 and TRBJ2-3; TRBD1 matches 7 bases. The CDR3 extends over 14 amino acids. J was trimmed by 5 bases and V by 6 bases; bases with no gene match: 11. Germline CDR1 SQVTM, CDR2 ANQGSEA. The CDR3 is CSVLRQGARDTQYF. As DNA, the CDR3 is TGCAGCGTCCTTAGACAGGGAGCGAGAGATACGCAGTATTTT.

The chain employs TRBV5-5 and TRBJ2-3, with D possibly being TRBD2 (6 bases). V gave up 3 bases and J gave up 10 bases, with 18 bases separating them. This CDR3 spans 14 amino acids. Per germline, CDR1 SGHKS and CDR2 YYEKEE (reference sequence). The CDR3 reads CASSSPGDSRSQYF. CDR3 bases: TGTGCCAGCAGCTCACCGGGGGACTCCAGGTCGCAGTATTTT.

J is TRBJ1-4 and V is TRBV19; D possibly corresponds to TRBD1 (5 bases). The V gene's germline CDR1 is LNHDA and CDR2 SQIVND (reference sequence). V lost 6 bases and J lost 8, with 10 bases in between. The length of the CDR3 is 12 residues. In nucleotides, the CDR3 is TGTGCCAGTAGCGGGACGAGAGAAAAACTGTTTTTT. Its translation: CASSGTREKLFF.

This chain connects TRBV6-5 to TRBJ1-1; D might be TRBD1 (5 bases). Trimming took 0 bases from V and 6 from J, leaving 14 bases between them. In germline, CDR1 is MNHEY, CDR2 SVGAGI. This CDR3 comprises 15 residues. The CDR3 sequence: CASSYSRGIEAEAFF. DNA for the CDR3: TGTGCCAGCAGTTACTCACGGGGGATCGAGGCTGAAGCTTTCTTT.

The chain joins TRBV5-1 to TRBJ1-1; D unresolved. The CDR3 covers 15 residues. Germline lookup yields CDR1 SGHRS and CDR2 YFSETQ. With 0 bases removed from V and 1 base from J, the gap between germline ends came to 10 bases. In nucleotides, the CDR3 is TGCGCCAGCAGCTTGGGCACCCGGTCGAACACTGAAGCTTTCTTT. As protein: CASSLGTRSNTEAFF.

This clone was picked up one time. The chain recombines TRBV6-6 with TRBJ1-5, with 11 bases identical to TRBD1. CDR3 length equals 16 residues. The germline V gene encodes CDR1 MNHNY and CDR2 SVGAGI (reference sequence). V dropped 6 bases and J dropped 2; count of bases not matched to a gene: 6. The CDR3 loop reads CASRGTGGFGNQPQHF. The DNA of the CDR3 is TGTGCCAGCAGGGGGACAGGGGGTTTTGGCAATCAGCCCCAGCATTTT.

The chain employs TRBV5-1 and TRBJ1-1; 8 bases agree with TRBD1. The germline CDR1 and CDR2 sequences are SGHRS and YFSETQ. With V trimmed by 0 bases and J by 0 bases, 4 bases remained unmatched. CDR3 length equals 16 residues. CDR3 bases: TGCGCCAGCAGCTTGGACGGCAGGGGGCTGAACACTGAAGCTTTCTTT. Encoded protein: CASSLDGRGLNTEAFF.